Sequencing of this T cell receptor (beta chain) was carried out in a study of metastatic and nonmetastatic thyroid tumors. About the research overall: Repertoire comparison spanned blood and tumor or nodule tissue of malignant and benign thyroid patients.

Germline CDR1 reads KGHSH; CDR2 reads LQKENI. Trimming took off 3 bases at V and 6 bases at J, with 6 bases between the two ends. The CDR3 is 12 residues long. TCRdb redid the clone calls on the PCR reads using MiXCR. In the table there are about 25,000 clones, around 20% of which are singletons. Thyroid surgery took place with no prior treatment in any patient. This rearrangement joins TRBV18 to TRBJ2-1; no reliable D call. This TCR derives from a male donor with papillary thyroid cancer or a benign thyroid nodule (not recorded which). Some clones in this sample may be carry-over from other donors' samples. The source material was blood. The CDR3 sequence is CASSPSTNEQFF. The CDR3 DNA sequence: TGTGCCAGCTCACCCAGTACCAATGAGCAGTTCTTC.